This paragraph covers one T cell receptor (beta chain) sequence. Its target antigen remains unknown. No quality values exist for individual bases; no much larger clone is one base distant. The data are from a study of T cell changes during pregnancy in multiple sclerosis (dated by TCRdb to 2018 to 2020). About the full investigation: The study looked at changes in the T cell repertoire across pregnancy in women with multiple sclerosis.

The germline V gene encodes CDR1 SGHNT and CDR2 YYREEE (reference sequence). V is clipped by 4 bases and J by 4 bases, and the sequence between their germline boundaries is 15 bases long. Including the terminal cysteine and phenylalanine, the CDR3 comprises 16 residues. Of the read, only the CDR3 DNA is kept; its 48 bases are in frame from base 1. Library preparation used the immunoSEQ multiplex PCR assay. TCRdb retrieved this table from immuneACCESS and kept in-frame rearrangements only. Not all clones are present; in checked studies, unresolved V genes account for under half, and no reason is known for the remainder. This sample holds tens of thousands of clones; 90% to 95% were observed only once. The leading ten clones occupy less than 0.45% of the sample.

The TCR was taken from a female donor with multiple sclerosis, enrolled in a pregnancy study. The chain was built from TRBV5-4 and TRBJ2-6; the D gene is perhaps TRBD2, on 6 matching bases. The material was CD4+ T cells from peripheral blood mononuclear cells, obtained before pregnancy. The DNA reads TGTGCCAGCAGCCCCGGGGGTAGACCGGGGGCCAACGTCCTGACTTTC. Translated, this gives CASSPGGRPGANVLTF.